This T cell receptor beta chain was recorded in a study of T cell repertoires in cytomegalovirus infection. Regarding the study as a whole: Ex vivo responses were dominated by HLA-C-restricted CMV-specific TCR beta clonotypes.

TCRdb redid the calling of the reads with MiXCR, one entry per CDR3 protein. The data show 150,000 to 200,000 distinct CDR3 sequences, approximately 14% seen once. As regards this clonotype: Its target is not known.

The CDR3 contains 14 residues. After removal of 3 bases from V and 5 bases from J, the junction contained 6 bases not matched to a gene. Per germline, CDR1 SSHAT and CDR2 FNYEAQ (reference sequence). The material sequenced was PBMCs. This TCR was recovered from a human donor in good health (CMV status not recorded). Some clones in this sample may be carry-over from other donors' samples. The chain employs TRBV7-7 and TRBJ2-5, with TRBD2 matching 7 bases. In nucleotides, the CDR3 is TGTGCCAGCAGCTTGAGGTCTAGCGGTGAGACCCAGTACTTC. It specifies CASSLRSSGETQYF.